These 20 T cell receptor beta chains were all obtained from the same sample, sequenced in a study of tumor-infiltrating lymphocytes in primary liver carcinoma (dated by TCRdb to 2016 to 2017). Without any cell sorting, total RNA and DNA were co-extracted from about 20-30 mg of bulk tissue using the AllPrep DNA/RNA mini kit. TCRdb names Illumina HiSeq 2500 as the instrument used. Starting from about 500 ng total RNA, TCRbeta-specific cDNA was produced by reverse transcription with a constant-region primer and ProtoScript II reverse transcriptase. Construction of the TCRbeta libraries relied on three nested rounds of multiplex PCR, following a slightly modified ARM-PCR procedure. Each of the first two PCR rounds ran for about 9 cycles and used multiplex TRBV1-TRBV30 forward primers together with a Cbeta reverse primer. TCRdb ran its own pipeline on the public reads, namely fastp trimming at Q25 and MiXCR clone calling, and kept in-frame beta chains. Entries that share a CDR3 protein sequence are merged under the most common genes and DNA. The sample data list approximately 120,000 distinct CDR3 sequences, and around 64% of these were observed just once. 8% to 9% of the sample is held by the ten biggest clonotypes.

What was sequenced was liver tumor tissue from sampling region 3. Explained via the paper, the cell subset or site label denotes: tumor region T3, left-lateral pole. The receptors stem from a woman between 55 and 75 years old with primary liver carcinoma and hepatitis B virus infection.

The chain carries TRBV29-1 and TRBJ2-4, with TRBD1 matching 7 bases. V dropped 6 bases and J dropped 7; count of bases not matched to a gene: 12. The CDR3 runs to 14 residues. From germline, CDR1 is SQVTM and CDR2 ANQGSEA. CDR3 residues: CSVWIGTQGNIQYF. The CDR3, as DNA: TGCAGCGTCTGGATAGGGACACAGGGGAACATTCAGTACTTC.

This clonotype showed up just a few times. With a much larger clone just one base away, this may be a read error. The V call is TRBV10-2, the J call TRBJ1-5; D perhaps matches TRBD1 (5 bases). Trimming took off 6 bases at V and 6 bases at J, with 15 bases between the two ends. The CDR3 length is 14 residues. Looked up from germline, CDR1 is WSHSY and CDR2 is SAAADI. The CDR3 DNA sequence: TGCGCCAGCAGGGGGGACGGAGACAGTCAGCCCCAGCATTTT. Residues: CASRGDGDSQPQHF.

In this sample, this clonotype turned up many times. The junction and the germline gene differ at one end; a read error may be behind it. The chain combines TRBV6-2 or TRBV6-3 with TRBJ2-7, with D possibly being TRBD1 or TRBD2 (5 bases each). This CDR3 is built from 12 residues. Germline loops: CDR1 MNHEY, CDR2 SVGEGT. The CDR3 here is CASNPVGVEQHF. Written as DNA, the CDR3 is TGTGCCAGCAACCCTGTGGGGGTCGAGCAGCACTTC.

In regard to this clonotype: A read error is likely, as this CDR3 ends without the conserved phenylalanine or tryptophan. V and J are TRBV11-3 and TRBJ2-1; the match to TRBD2 covers 7 bases. The CDR3 spans 17 residues. In germline, CDR1 is SGHNT, CDR2 YENEEA. CDR3 nucleotides: TGTACCAGCAGCTTAGGTCGGGGGGAATGGGGTGTCGACGAGCAGTTCCTC. Its translation is CTSSLGRGEWGVDEQFL.

Concerning this clonotype itself: This may be a read error, as it is one base from a much larger clone. The chain employs TRBV6-5 and TRBJ1-6; 7 positions match TRBD1. The germline CDR1 and CDR2 sequences are MNHEY and SVGAGI. CDR3 length: 15 amino acids. The CDR3 nucleotides read TGTGCCAGCAGTTACTCACAGGGGTGGAATTCACCCCTCCGCTTT. It yields the protein CASSYSQGWNSPLRF.

Concerning this clonotype: Because it lacks the conserved phenylalanine or tryptophan at the end, this CDR3 is likely a read error. This sequence joins TRBV24-1 and TRBJ2-2; no firm D call. Germline assignment: CDR1 KGHDR and CDR2 SFDVKD. The CDR3 totals 11 residues. The ends were cut back, 7 bases at V and 7 bases at J, with 6 bases in the middle. In DNA, the CDR3 is TGTGCCACCAGAGACCACGGGGAGCTGTTTTCT. Its protein is CATRDHGELFS.

This clonotype was picked up many times. The chain employs TRBV5-1 and TRBJ2-5; D remains unclear. Looked up from germline, CDR1 is SGHRS and CDR2 is YFSETQ. CDR3 size: 13 residues. Trimming removed 2 bases at V and 2 bases at J, with 7 bases between. CDR3: CASSFGLQETQYF. In DNA, the CDR3 is TGCGCCAGCAGCTTTGGCCTACAAGAGACCCAGTACTTC. Full variable domain (remainder filled in from reference TRBV5-1 and TRBJ2-5): KAGVTQTPRYLIKTRGQQVTLSCSPISGHRSVSWYQQTPGQGLQFLFEYFSETQRNKGNFPGRFSGRQFSNSRSEMNVSTLELGDSALYLCASSFGLQETQYFGPGTRLLVL.

On this clonotype: This may come from a read error, since a much larger clone is one base off. No conserved phenylalanine or tryptophan is present at the end of the CDR3, so a read error is the likely explanation. This sequence joins TRBV13 and TRBJ2-7, with 7 bases lining up with TRBD1. CDR1 and CDR2 (germline): PRHDT, FYEKMQ (reference sequence). The CDR3 is 14 amino acids. Trimming removed 5 bases from V and 4 bases from J; junction bases left unmatched: 8. The CDR3 spells CASSEDRRAYEQYL. In DNA form, the CDR3 reads TGTGCCAGCAGCGAGGACAGGAGAGCTTACGAGCAGTACCTC.

Concerning this clonotype itself: Just one base apart from a much larger clone, this may be a read error. V gene TRBV30 combines with J gene TRBJ2-1; 7 bases line up with TRBD2. V gave up 3 bases and J gave up 6 bases; unmatched junction bases: 11. The CDR3 has 15 residues. The V gene's germline CDR1 is GTSNPN and CDR2 SVGIG (reference sequence). CDR3 in DNA: TGTGCCTGGAGCCGGGGGACTAACGGGCTCAATGAGCAGTTCTTC. Its protein is CAWSRGTNGLNEQFF.

In regard to this clonotype: One end of the junction is discordant with germline, which a read error may explain. The chain recombines TRBV6-1 with TRBJ2-7; 9 nucleotides agree with TRBD1. The germline V gene encodes CDR1 MNHNS and CDR2 SASEGT. The CDR3 runs to 15 residues. Here the CDR3 DNA reads TGTGCCAGCAGGGAACCGGGACAGGGTTCCTACGAGCAGCATTTC. It is translated as CASREPGQGSYEQHF.

This clonotype was detected ten times or more. The chain uses TRBV12-3 or TRBV12-4 and TRBJ2-7; D is undetermined. This CDR3 has 11 residues. Trimming took 1 base from V and 6 from J, leaving 4 bases between them. The CDR3: CASSLVGEQYF. In DNA form, the CDR3 reads TGTGCCAGCAGTTTAGTCGGCGAGCAGTACTTC.

Comment on this clonotype: A much larger clone differs from this one at a single base, so this may be a read error. CDR3 sequence: CASSTYTSSGTNVLTF. The CDR3 nucleotides read TGTGCCAGCAGTACCTACACGAGCTCTGGGACCAACGTCCTGACTTTC. V and J are TRBV28 and TRBJ2-6, with D unresolved. Germline loops: CDR1 MDHEN, CDR2 SYDVKM. The CDR3 totals 16 residues.

Worth noting for this clonotype: Mismatch with germline at one junction end may stem from a read error. V and J are TRBV7-8 and TRBJ2-1, with TRBD2 identical over 8 bases. Germline V gene data show CDR1 as SGHVS and CDR2 as FQNEAQ. The CDR3 totals 15 residues. The CDR3 DNA follows: TGTGCCAGCAGATACGGGACTAGTGGGACTCATGAGCACTTCTTC. Translation: CASRYGTSGTHEHFF.

In its sample, this clonotype ranks as medium-sized (0.01 to 0.1%). The gene calls are TRBV11-2 and TRBJ1-1; 7 bases are shared with TRBD1. Looked up from germline, CDR1 is SGHAT and CDR2 is FQNNGV. The CDR3 runs 13 residues. V was pared by 0 bases and J by 11 bases, with 6 bases of the junction left unmatched. CDR3 coding DNA: TGTGCCAGCAGCTTAGAGCCGACAGGGAGGGCTTTCTTT. Its translation: CASSLEPTGRAFF.

Details on this clonotype: One junction end does not reproduce the germline sequence, and a read error may be involved. The rearrangement joins TRBV14 to TRBJ2-7; TRBD2 is a possible D gene (5 bases). Per the germline V gene, CDR1 is SGHDN and CDR2 is FVKESK. CDR3 length: 11 amino acids. The DNA for the CDR3 is TGTGCCAGCAGCTATGATAGCGATTTCCACTTC. Its protein product is CASSYDSDFHF.

About this clonotype itself: This sequence may be a read error, since a much larger clone differs from it by one base. The rearrangement uses TRBV6-1 and TRBJ2-2; D unclear. This CDR3 has 11 amino acids. CDR1 is MNHNS and CDR2 is SASEGT in the germline V gene. Trimming cost V 10 bases and J 6 bases, with 9 bases left between them. The chain's CDR3 is CAILLAGELFF. In DNA form, the CDR3 reads TGTGCCATCCTCCTGGCCGGGGAGCTGTTTTTT.

For this clonotype: A read error is possible here, since a much larger clone lies one base away. The chain uses TRBV12-3 or TRBV12-4 and TRBJ1-3; D unresolved. The CDR3 is made up of 14 amino acids. The CDR3 protein is CASSFTASGNTMYF. CDR3 nucleotide sequence: TGTGCCAGCAGTTTTACCGCCTCTGGAAACACCATGTATTTT.

About this clonotype: A junction boundary mismatches the germline segment, possibly from a read error. The genes are TRBV6-2 or TRBV6-3 and TRBJ2-1, with D tentatively TRBD2 (5 bases). This CDR3 contains 13 residues. Looked up from germline, CDR1 is MNHEY and CDR2 is SVGEGT. CDR3 DNA sequence: TGTGCCAGCAGAACTAGTTCCTACAATGAGCAGTCCTTC. Its protein product is CASRTSSYNEQSF.

As regards this clonotype: This may come from a read error, since a much larger clone is one base off. The chain employs TRBV5-6 and TRBJ2-7, with 8 bases identical to TRBD2. CDR3 length equals 13 residues. The germline CDR1 and CDR2 sequences are SGHDT and YYEEEE. This chain's CDR3 is CTSSSSGRHEQYF. DNA for the CDR3: TGTACCAGCAGCTCCAGCGGGAGACACGAGCAGTACTTC. Combining the CDR3 with reference TRBV5-6 and TRBJ2-7 gives the whole variable domain DAGVTQSPTHLIKTRGQQVTLRCSPKSGHDTVSWYQQALGQGPQFIFQYYEEEERQRGNFPDRFSGHQFPNYSSELNVNALLLGDSALYLCTSSSSGRHEQYFGPGTRLTVT.

Concerning this clonotype: The junction does not match germline at one end; this may be a read error. The chain recombines TRBV11-3 with TRBJ2-1, with 9 nucleotides matching TRBD2. There are 18 residues in the CDR3. Germline V CDR1 and CDR2: SGHNT, YENEEA. CDR3 residues: CTSSLCQGGRAGYNERFF. The CDR3 coding sequence is TGTACCAGCAGCTTATGTCAAGGCGGGAGGGCCGGCTACAATGAGCGGTTCTTC.